Following are 6 T cell receptor beta chains from one sample sequenced in a study of blood T cell repertoires in COVID-19. Assay used: immunoSEQ multiplex PCR; TCRdb lists only in-frame clones, some missing. The sample consists of 70,000 to 95,000 clones, almost 85% of them appearing once. The sequenced sample was peripheral blood. These receptors were obtained from a human donor in a cohort sampled during active COVID-19.

This rearrangement joins TRBV28 to TRBJ2-2; a weak D match, TRBD1 (5 bases). Per the germline V gene, CDR1 is MDHEN and CDR2 is SYDVKM. This CDR3 is built from 13 residues. The ends were cut back, 6 bases at V and 0 bases at J, with 5 bases in the middle. The CDR3 bases are TGTGCCAGCAGACAGGCGAACACCGGGGAGCTGTTTTTT. It translates to CASRQANTGELFF. Full variable domain (missing parts from reference TRBV28 and TRBJ2-2): DVKVTQSSRYLVKRTGEKVFLECVQDMDHENMFWYRQDPGLGLRLIYFSYDVKMKEKGDIPEGYSVSREKKERFSLILESASTNQTSMYLCASRQANTGELFFGEGSRLTVL.

This chain joins TRBV29-1 and TRBJ1-2; 7 bases align to TRBD1. The CDR3 has 17 amino acids. The V gene's germline CDR1 is SQVTM and CDR2 ANQGSEA. Trimming took 4 bases from V and 6 from J; bases not matched to a gene: 20. In DNA form, the CDR3 reads TGCAGCGTTGCGTTTGTTGGCAGGGGGTACGGGTACAATGGCTACACCTTC. It yields the protein CSVAFVGRGYGYNGYTF.

This clone was seen more than once but under ten times. The rearrangement links TRBV6-6 to TRBJ2-5; D is possibly TRBD2 (7 bases). Germline V gene sequence: CDR1 MNHNY, CDR2 SVGAGI (reference sequence). The germline V and J ends were trimmed by 6 bases and 2 bases, with 16 bases remaining between them. There are 15 residues in the CDR3. This chain's CDR3 is CASRLAGAPQETQYF. CDR3 nucleotide sequence: TGTGCCAGCAGATTGGCGGGGGCCCCACAAGAGACCCAGTACTTC.

This chain links TRBV12-3 or TRBV12-4 with TRBJ1-5; 8 bases line up with TRBD1. V gave up 6 bases and J gave up 6 bases; unmatched junction bases: 4. CDR3 length: 13 residues. DNA for the CDR3: TGTGCCAGCAGCAGGGGGCTAAGTCAGCCCCAGCATTTT. This sequence encodes CASSRGLSQPQHF.

The chain uses TRBV19 and TRBJ2-6; 11 bases fit TRBD1. This CDR3 is built from 17 residues. V lost 6 bases to trimming and J lost 1 base; unmatched junction nucleotides: 5. Germline-derived CDR1 and CDR2 are LNHDA and SQIVND (reference sequence). The CDR3 region has the DNA TGTGCCAGTAGGGTCCGGGACAGGGGGTCTGGGGCCAACGTCCTGACTTTC. Amino acid sequence: CASRVRDRGSGANVLTF.

Only a few counts were recorded for this clone. J is TRBJ1-1 and V is TRBV2, with D maybe TRBD1 (5 bases). Germline CDR1 is SNHLY and CDR2 is FYNNEI. The V gene lost 8 bases and the J gene lost 3 bases, with 25 bases spanning the gap. This CDR3 contains 17 residues. The CDR3 loop is CASPKSGGPFLYTEAFF. In nucleotides, the CDR3 is TGTGCCAGCCCGAAGTCCGGGGGACCCTTTCTCTACACTGAAGCTTTCTTT.